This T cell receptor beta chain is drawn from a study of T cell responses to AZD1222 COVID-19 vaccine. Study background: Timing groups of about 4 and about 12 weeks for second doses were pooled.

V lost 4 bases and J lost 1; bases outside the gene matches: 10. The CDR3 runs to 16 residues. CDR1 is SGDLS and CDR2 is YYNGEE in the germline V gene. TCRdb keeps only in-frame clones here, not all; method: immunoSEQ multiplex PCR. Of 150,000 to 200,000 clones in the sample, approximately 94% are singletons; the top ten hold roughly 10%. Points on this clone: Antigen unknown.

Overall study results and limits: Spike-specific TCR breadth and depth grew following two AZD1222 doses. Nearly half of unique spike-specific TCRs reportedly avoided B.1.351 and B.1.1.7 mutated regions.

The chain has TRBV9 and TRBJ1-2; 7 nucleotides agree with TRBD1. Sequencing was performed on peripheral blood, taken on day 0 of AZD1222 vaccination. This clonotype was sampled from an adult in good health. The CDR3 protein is CASSTPTGKGNYGYTF. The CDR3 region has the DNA TGTGCCAGCAGCACACCGACAGGGAAAGGTAACTATGGCTACACCTTC.